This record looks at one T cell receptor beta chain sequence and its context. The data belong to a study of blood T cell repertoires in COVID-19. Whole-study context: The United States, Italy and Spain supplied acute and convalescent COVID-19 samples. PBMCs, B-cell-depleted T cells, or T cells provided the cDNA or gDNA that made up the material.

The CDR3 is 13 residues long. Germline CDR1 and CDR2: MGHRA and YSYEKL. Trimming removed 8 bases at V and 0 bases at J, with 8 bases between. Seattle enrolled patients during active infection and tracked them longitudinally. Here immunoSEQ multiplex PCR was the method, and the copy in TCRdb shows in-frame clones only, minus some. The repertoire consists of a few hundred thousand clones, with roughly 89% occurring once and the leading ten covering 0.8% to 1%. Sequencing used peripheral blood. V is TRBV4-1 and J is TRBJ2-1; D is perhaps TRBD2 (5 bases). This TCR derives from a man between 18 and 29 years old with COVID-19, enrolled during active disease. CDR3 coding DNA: TGCGCCAGCCGAGGGAACTCCTACAATGAGCAGTTCTTC. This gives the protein CASRGNSYNEQFF.